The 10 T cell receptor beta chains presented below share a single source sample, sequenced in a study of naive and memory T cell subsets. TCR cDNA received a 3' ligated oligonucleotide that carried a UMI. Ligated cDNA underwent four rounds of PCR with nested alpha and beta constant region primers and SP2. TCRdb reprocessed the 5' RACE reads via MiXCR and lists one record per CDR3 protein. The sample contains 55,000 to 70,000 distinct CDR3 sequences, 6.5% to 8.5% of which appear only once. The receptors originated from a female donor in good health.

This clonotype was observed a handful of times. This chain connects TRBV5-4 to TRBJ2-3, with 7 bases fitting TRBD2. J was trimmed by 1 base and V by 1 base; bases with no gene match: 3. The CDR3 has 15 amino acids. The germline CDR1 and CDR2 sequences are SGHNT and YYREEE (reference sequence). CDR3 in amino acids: CASSLSGAGTDTQYF. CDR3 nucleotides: TGTGCCAGCAGCTTGAGCGGGGCCGGCACAGATACGCAGTATTTT.

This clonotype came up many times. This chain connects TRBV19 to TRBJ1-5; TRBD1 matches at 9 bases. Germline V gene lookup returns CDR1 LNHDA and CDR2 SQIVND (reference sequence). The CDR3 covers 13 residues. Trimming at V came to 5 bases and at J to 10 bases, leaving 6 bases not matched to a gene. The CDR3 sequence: CASSLRTGDPQHF. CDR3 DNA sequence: TGTGCCAGTAGTCTTAGGACAGGGGATCCCCAGCATTTT.

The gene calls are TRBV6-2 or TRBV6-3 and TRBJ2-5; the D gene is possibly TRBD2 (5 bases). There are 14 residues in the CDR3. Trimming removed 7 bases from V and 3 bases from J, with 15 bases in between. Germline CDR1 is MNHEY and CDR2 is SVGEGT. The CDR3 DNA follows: TGTGCCAGCAAGAGAACTAGTACCGAAGAGACCCAGTACTTC. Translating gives CASKRTSTEETQYF.

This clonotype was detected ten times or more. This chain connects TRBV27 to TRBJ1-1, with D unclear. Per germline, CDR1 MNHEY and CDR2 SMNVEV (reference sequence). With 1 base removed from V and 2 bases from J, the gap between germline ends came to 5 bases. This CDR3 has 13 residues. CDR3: CASSLLSNTEAFF. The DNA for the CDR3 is TGTGCCAGCAGTTTATTGAGTAACACTGAAGCTTTCTTT.

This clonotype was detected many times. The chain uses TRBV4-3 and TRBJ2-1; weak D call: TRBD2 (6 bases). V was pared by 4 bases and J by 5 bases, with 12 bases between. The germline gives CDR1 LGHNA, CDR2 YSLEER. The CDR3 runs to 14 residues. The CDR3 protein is CASSRSLADNEQFF. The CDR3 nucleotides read TGCGCCAGCAGCCGATCACTAGCCGACAATGAGCAGTTCTTC.

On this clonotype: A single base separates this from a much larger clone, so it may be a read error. CDR3 protein: CASSRPNGDTF. The DNA for the CDR3 is TGTGCCAGCTCCCGGCCGAATGGCGACACCTTC. The chain couples TRBV6-1 to TRBJ1-2; D is uncertain. Germline-derived CDR1 and CDR2 are MNHNS and SASEGT. The CDR3 contains 11 residues.

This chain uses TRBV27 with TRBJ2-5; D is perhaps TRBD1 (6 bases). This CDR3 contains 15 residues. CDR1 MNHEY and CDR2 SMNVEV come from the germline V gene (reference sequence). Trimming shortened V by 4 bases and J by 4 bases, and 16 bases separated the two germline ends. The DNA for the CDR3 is TGTGCCAGCAGTTCGATATACAGGGCAGGAGAGACCCAGTACTTC. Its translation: CASSSIYRAGETQYF.

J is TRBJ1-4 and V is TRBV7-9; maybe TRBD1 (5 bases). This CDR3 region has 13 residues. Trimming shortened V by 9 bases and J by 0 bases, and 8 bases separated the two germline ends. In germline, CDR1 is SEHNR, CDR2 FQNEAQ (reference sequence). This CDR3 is CASGTSTNEKLFF. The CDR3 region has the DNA TGTGCCAGTGGGACCTCAACTAATGAAAAACTGTTTTTT. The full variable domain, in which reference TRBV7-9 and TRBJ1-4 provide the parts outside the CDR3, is DTGVSQNPRHKITKRGQNVTFRCDPISEHNRLYWYRQTLGQGPEFLTYFQNEAQLEKSRLLSDRFSAERPKGSFSTLEIQRTEQGDSAMYLCASGTSTNEKLFFGSGTQLSVL.

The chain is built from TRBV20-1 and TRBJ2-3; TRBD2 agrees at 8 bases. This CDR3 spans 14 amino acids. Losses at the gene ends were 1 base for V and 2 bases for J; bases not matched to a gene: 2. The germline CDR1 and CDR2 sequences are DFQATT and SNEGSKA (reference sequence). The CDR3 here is CSARGGGNTDTQYF. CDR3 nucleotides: TGCAGTGCTAGAGGCGGGGGGAACACAGATACGCAGTATTTT.

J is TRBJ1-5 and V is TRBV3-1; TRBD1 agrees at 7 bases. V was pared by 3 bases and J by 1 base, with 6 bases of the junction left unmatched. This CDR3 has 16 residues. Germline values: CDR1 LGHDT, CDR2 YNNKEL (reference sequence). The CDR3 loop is CASSQGTRGSNQPQHF. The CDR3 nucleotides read TGTGCCAGCAGCCAGGGTACCAGGGGGAGCAATCAGCCCCAGCATTTT.